These 29 T cell receptor beta chains were all obtained from the same sample, sequenced in a study of blood T cells in healthy people across ages. The second PCR ran about 6 to 11 cycles with a sample-barcoded 5' primer and J-beta primers. MiXCR, run by TCRdb on the 5' RACE reads, gives a single entry per CDR3 protein. The table lists about 680,000 distinct CDR3 sequences, around half of them singletons. The sequencing input was blood. The receptors shown here come from a woman aged 55-69 years in good health.

This clonotype was recorded many times. The rearrangement joins TRBV7-2 to TRBJ2-1, with D perhaps given as TRBD1 or TRBD2 (5 bases each). The CDR3 is 13 residues long. From germline, CDR1 is SGHTA and CDR2 FQGNSA. Trimming left V 3 bases short and J 10 bases short, with 13 bases between. The CDR3 DNA is TGTGCCAGCAGCTTGGGGACCCTACGGGAGCAGTTCTTC. Its protein is CASSLGTLREQFF. Full variable domain (remainder filled in from reference TRBV7-2 and TRBJ2-1): GAGVSQSPSNKVTEKGKDVELRCDPISGHTALYWYRQSLGQGLEFLIYFQGNSAPDKSGLPSDRFSAERTGGSVSTLTIQRTQQEDSAVYLCASSLGTLREQFFGPGTRLTVL.

The sample holds a few counts of this clonotype. This rearrangement joins TRBV9 to TRBJ2-7; TRBD2 matches at 7 bases. The J call is in doubt because the DNA end fits TRBJ2-5 better. Germline CDR1 is SGDLS and CDR2 is YYNGEE. The CDR3 length is 15 residues. The CDR3 here is CASSVGAGVAETQYF. As DNA, the CDR3 is TGTGCCAGCAGCGTAGGCGCGGGAGTTGCAGAGACCCAGTACTTC.

This sequence joins TRBV15 and TRBJ2-1; TRBD2 is a possible D gene (6 bases). The end of the DNA is better explained by TRBJ2-7, so the J call may be wrong. Germline CDR1 is LNHNV and CDR2 is YYDKDF (reference sequence). The CDR3 consists of 16 residues. CDR3 protein: CATSSFGTSVYNEQYF. The DNA of the CDR3 is TGTGCCACCAGCAGTTTCGGGACTTCGGTCTACAATGAGCAGTACTTC.

This chain links TRBV27 with TRBJ2-3; TRBD2 aligns across 9 bases. V lost 2 bases to trimming and J lost 6 bases; unmatched junction nucleotides: 9. This CDR3 spans 16 amino acids. Germline CDR1 and CDR2: MNHEY and SMNVEV (reference sequence). The CDR3 coding sequence is TGTGCCAGCAGTTTACTTGGCGGGAGGGCCGGGGATACGCAGTATTTT. It yields the protein CASSLLGGRAGDTQYF.

The genes are TRBV13 and TRBJ2-3; weak D call: TRBD1 (5 bases). Germline values: CDR1 PRHDT, CDR2 FYEKMQ (reference sequence). The CDR3 has 14 amino acids. V shed 5 bases and J shed 2 bases, with 11 bases lying between them. CDR3 DNA: TGTGCCAGCAGCAAGACAGCCACCACAGATACGCAGTATTTT. Its protein product is CASSKTATTDTQYF.

The chain combines TRBV7-2 with TRBJ1-2, with D perhaps matching TRBD1 (6 bases). CDR1 is SGHTA, CDR2 FQGNSA, per germline. The CDR3 extends over 14 amino acids. Trimming took off 5 bases at V and 4 bases at J, with 14 bases between the two ends. The DNA of the CDR3 is TGTGCCAGCAGCCAAGGGACACAGACCTATGGCTACACCTTC. This sequence encodes CASSQGTQTYGYTF.

The chain joins TRBV20-1 to TRBJ2-1, with D unclear. Looked up from germline, CDR1 is DFQATT and CDR2 is SNEGSKA (reference sequence). V dropped 1 base and J dropped 0 bases, with 13 bases sitting between them. This CDR3 is 16 amino acids long. The CDR3 is CSARGPRTGSYNEQFF. In nucleotides, the CDR3 is TGCAGTGCTAGAGGTCCCAGAACGGGCTCCTACAATGAGCAGTTCTTC.

This clonotype has more than one count but fewer than ten. V is TRBV7-2 and J is TRBJ2-1; the match to TRBD1 covers 7 bases. The CDR3 has 16 amino acids. Germline CDR1 and CDR2: SGHTA and FQGNSA. Trimming at V came to 1 base and at J to 3 bases, leaving 6 bases not matched to a gene. CDR3 sequence (DNA): TGTGCCAGCAGCTTAGGTAAAGGGACAGTCTACAATGAGCAGTTCTTC. Translating gives CASSLGKGTVYNEQFF.

On this clonotype itself: A single base separates this from a much larger clone, so it may be a read error. The chain carries TRBV7-3 and TRBJ2-7, with D perhaps TRBD2 (6 bases). The CDR3 is 16 residues long. Germline CDR1 and CDR2: SGHTA and FQGTGA. Between the trimmed V and J ends, which lost 4 bases and 7 bases, there was a span of 23 bases. This chain's CDR3 is CASSSSGSKDIHEQYF. In DNA, the CDR3 is TGTGCCAGCAGCTCCTCCGGGAGTAAAGATATCCATGAGCAGTACTTC. Variable domain in full (rest from reference TRBV7-3 and TRBJ2-7): GAGVSQTPSNKVTEKGKYVELRCDPISGHTALYWYRQSLGQGPEFLIYFQGTGAADDSGLPNDRFFAVRPEGSVSTLKIQRTERGDSAVYLCASSSSGSKDIHEQYFGPGTRLTVT.

The genes are TRBV2 and TRBJ1-1, with a tentative D call TRBD1 (5 bases). CDR1 is SNHLY and CDR2 is FYNNEI in the germline V gene. This CDR3 region has 13 residues. V lost 8 bases and J lost 5, with 15 bases in between. The CDR3 region has the DNA TGTGCCAGCTCCGGGACCCCATGGACTGAAGCTTTCTTT. It yields the protein CASSGTPWTEAFF.

This clonotype was observed a handful of times. The chain employs TRBV28 and TRBJ2-7; D is undetermined. The germline V and J ends were trimmed by 6 bases and 3 bases, with 15 bases remaining between them. Germline V lookup: CDR1 MDHEN, CDR2 SYDVKM. The CDR3 sequence is 14 residues long. The DNA for the CDR3 is TGTGCCAGCAGACCTCCCGGGCTTCGCTACGAGCAGTACTTC. Protein product: CASRPPGLRYEQYF. Full variable domain (remainder filled in from reference TRBV28 and TRBJ2-7): DVKVTQSSRYLVKRTGEKVFLECVQDMDHENMFWYRQDPGLGLRLIYFSYDVKMKEKGDIPEGYSVSREKKERFSLILESASTNQTSMYLCASRPPGLRYEQYFGPGTRLTVT.

The CDR3 sequence is CASSLRPLPVDNSPLHF. CDR3 in DNA: TGTGCCAGCAGTTTAAGGCCGCTCCCTGTCGATAATTCACCCCTCCACTTT. The chain joins TRBV27 to TRBJ1-6; no clear D. V was shortened by 2 bases and J by 5 bases, with 16 bases between the two germline ends. This CDR3 comprises 17 residues. Germline values: CDR1 MNHEY, CDR2 SMNVEV (reference sequence).

The chain employs TRBV6-6 and TRBJ1-2; D gene unclear. Per the germline V gene, CDR1 is MNHNY and CDR2 is SVGAGI (reference sequence). V lost 2 bases and J 1 base, leaving 11 bases between the germline ends. This CDR3 contains 15 residues. This CDR3 reads CASSYRSRLNYGYTF. The CDR3 bases are TGTGCCAGCAGTTACAGGAGTCGGCTTAACTATGGCTACACCTTC.

Remarks on this clonotype: The junction shows a germline mismatch at one end, possibly a read error. This sequence joins TRBV4-2 and TRBJ2-1, with TRBD1 as a possible D gene (6 bases). This CDR3 region has 18 residues. Germline loops: CDR1 LGHNA, CDR2 YNFKEQ. The CDR3 DNA sequence: TGTGCCGGCAGCCAAGATCCGCCCGGGACAATAGGCTACAATGAGCAGTTCTTC. Translated, it gives CAGSQDPPGTIGYNEQFF.

This clonotype has just a few counts. The genes are TRBV7-9 and TRBJ2-7, with D possibly matching TRBD1 (6 bases). Trimming left V 5 bases short and J 2 bases short, with 13 bases between. CDR1 SEHNR and CDR2 FQNEAQ come from the germline V gene (reference sequence). There are 14 residues in the CDR3. CDR3 DNA sequence: TGTGCCAGCAGCCGGGACAATCCCCCCTACGAGCAGTACTTC. Encoded protein: CASSRDNPPYEQYF.

The V gene is TRBV10-3, the J gene TRBJ2-1, with 12 bases aligning to TRBD1. The germline V gene encodes CDR1 ENHRY and CDR2 SYGVKD. With 6 bases clipped from V and 9 bases from J, the junction kept 6 bases outside the gene matches. CDR3 size: 14 residues. CDR3 bases: TGTGCCATCAGGGGACAGGGGGCAGTTAGTGAGCAGTTCTTC. Its translation is CAIRGQGAVSEQFF.

Concerning this clonotype itself: At one boundary the junction diverges from the germline segment, which might be a read error. The gene calls are TRBV7-3 and TRBJ2-1; 10 bases line up with TRBD2. CDR3 length: 18 residues. The V gene's germline CDR1 is SGHTA and CDR2 FQGTGA. The CDR3: CASSLRLAGVGPYNEQLF. The CDR3 coding sequence is TGTGCCAGCAGCTTAAGGCTAGCGGGAGTAGGACCCTACAATGAGCAGCTCTTC.

CDR3 in DNA: TGTGCCTGGGGGGACAGGGGGCTATCCGCCGGGGAGCTGTTTTTT. Translated, it gives CAWGDRGLSAGELFF. The chain links TRBV30 to TRBJ2-2, with TRBD1 matching 12 bases. V was clipped by 5 bases and J by 6 bases; unmatched bases: 7. CDR3 size: 15 residues. Germline CDR1 is GTSNPN and CDR2 is SVGIG (reference sequence).

The genes are TRBV3-1 and TRBJ2-5, with 7 nucleotides matching TRBD2. CDR1 is LGHDT and CDR2 is YNNKEL in the germline V gene (reference sequence). The CDR3 covers 16 residues. Trimming at V came to 1 base and at J to 2 bases, leaving 7 bases not matched to a gene. The CDR3 here is CASSQGYGRQQETQYF. For the CDR3, the DNA is TGTGCCAGCAGCCAAGGATACGGGAGGCAACAAGAGACCCAGTACTTC.

This clonotype was counted between two and nine times. The rearrangement joins TRBV14 to TRBJ2-7; possibly TRBD2 for D (5 bases). Germline CDR1 SGHDN, CDR2 FVKESK. V dropped 1 base and J dropped 5 bases, with 15 bases sitting between them. This CDR3 has 15 amino acids. CDR3 nucleotide sequence: TGTGCCAGCAGCCAAGGAGGGAGCGCGCTTGACGAGCAGTACTTC. Protein: CASSQGGSALDEQYF.

This clonotype occurred a few times. This sequence joins TRBV5-1 and TRBJ1-1, with D tentatively TRBD1 (5 bases). This CDR3 has 14 amino acids. V was pared by 3 bases and J by 3 bases, with 12 bases between. Germline V gene sequence: CDR1 SGHRS, CDR2 YFSETQ. The CDR3 DNA is TGCGCCAGCAGCTGGCGGGGGGAGGACACTGAAGCTTTCTTT. Encoded protein: CASSWRGEDTEAFF.

This clonotype has just a few counts. CDR3 loop: CASSQGQGSEQYF. DNA for the CDR3: TGCGCCAGCAGCCAGGGACAGGGGAGCGAGCAGTACTTC. The chain is built from TRBV4-1 and TRBJ2-7; 10 bases line up with TRBD1. V trimming: 3 bases; J trimming: 6 bases; junction bases outside the gene matches: 2. CDR3 length equals 13 residues. The germline CDR1 and CDR2 sequences are MGHRA and YSYEKL.

This clonotype was counted many times. The germline gene is not matched at one end of the junction; a read error may be the cause. The chain couples TRBV5-1 to TRBJ2-3; unclear D gene. Germline CDR1 is SGHRS and CDR2 is YFSETQ. The CDR3 runs 12 residues. Here the CDR3 reads CASSLSTDTQYF. CDR3 bases: TGTGCCAGCAGCCTCAGCACAGATACGCAGTATTTT.

This clonotype was picked up a small number of times. This chain connects TRBV5-1 to TRBJ2-7, with 7 bases identical to TRBD2. Germline CDR1 SGHRS, CDR2 YFSETQ. V was clipped by 1 base and J by 3 bases; unmatched bases: 10. The CDR3 has 16 residues. CDR3 DNA: TGCGCCAGCAGCTTGAGAGAGGCTAGCGGATACTACGAGCAGTACTTC. It is translated as CASSLREASGYYEQYF.

This clonotype showed up just a few times. The genes are TRBV6-5 and TRBJ2-1; 9 bases line up with TRBD1. V gave up 2 bases and J gave up 9 bases; unmatched junction bases: 8. Looked up from germline, CDR1 is MNHEY and CDR2 is SVGAGI. The CDR3 has 15 residues. For the CDR3, the DNA is TGTGCCAGCAGTTACCTGGGACAGGGCTGGGCTGAGCAGTTCTTC. Translation: CASSYLGQGWAEQFF.

V gene TRBV29-1 combines with J gene TRBJ2-3; no clear D gene. The germline V gene has CDR1 SQVTM and CDR2 ANQGSEA. CDR3 size: 12 residues. V gave up 7 bases and J gave up 6 bases, with 14 bases separating them. This CDR3 is CSAESLGDTQYF. CDR3 coding DNA: TGCAGCGCCGAGTCCTTAGGGGATACGCAGTATTTT.

The sample holds a few counts of this clonotype. The chain recombines TRBV7-2 with TRBJ2-7; no clear D. The germline gives CDR1 SGHTA, CDR2 FQGNSA. CDR3 size: 16 residues. V dropped 2 bases and J dropped 2 bases, with 16 bases sitting between them. The CDR3 nucleotides read TGTGCCAGCAGCTTACGTGCGGCAGTAGGACCCTACGAGCAGTACTTC. Encoded protein: CASSLRAAVGPYEQYF. Combining the CDR3 with reference TRBV7-2 and TRBJ2-7 gives the whole variable domain GAGVSQSPSNKVTEKGKDVELRCDPISGHTALYWYRQSLGQGLEFLIYFQGNSAPDKSGLPSDRFSAERTGGSVSTLTIQRTQQEDSAVYLCASSLRAAVGPYEQYFGPGTRLTVT.

This clonotype was counted only a few times. Germline is not matched at one junction end, which may reflect a read error. V is TRBV4-2 and J is TRBJ2-2; no clear D gene. The length of the CDR3 is 16 residues. Germline assignment: CDR1 LGHNA and CDR2 YNFKEQ. The DNA of the CDR3 is TGTGCCGGCAGCCAAGAGCTTCCACCGATCACCGGGGAGCTGTTTTTT. Its translation: CAGSQELPPITGELFF.

The V call is TRBV5-5, the J call TRBJ1-2, with D hard to call. This CDR3 has 15 amino acids. Germline CDR1 and CDR2: SGHKS and YYEKEE (reference sequence). Trimming left V 1 base short and J 0 bases short, with 10 bases between. The CDR3 protein is CASSLSDSSNYGYTF. The CDR3 DNA follows: TGTGCCAGCAGCTTGAGTGATTCCTCTAACTATGGCTACACCTTC.